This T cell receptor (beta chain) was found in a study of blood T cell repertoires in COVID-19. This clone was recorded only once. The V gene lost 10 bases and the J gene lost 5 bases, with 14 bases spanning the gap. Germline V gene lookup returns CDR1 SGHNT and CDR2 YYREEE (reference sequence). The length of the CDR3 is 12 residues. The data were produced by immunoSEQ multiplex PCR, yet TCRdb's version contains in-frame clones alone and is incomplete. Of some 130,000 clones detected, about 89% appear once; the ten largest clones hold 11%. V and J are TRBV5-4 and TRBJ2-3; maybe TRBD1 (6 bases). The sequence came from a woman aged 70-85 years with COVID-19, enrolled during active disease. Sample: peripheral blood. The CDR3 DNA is TGTGCCTGGGGGCACGAGATAGATACGCAGTATTTT. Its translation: CAWGHEIDTQYF.